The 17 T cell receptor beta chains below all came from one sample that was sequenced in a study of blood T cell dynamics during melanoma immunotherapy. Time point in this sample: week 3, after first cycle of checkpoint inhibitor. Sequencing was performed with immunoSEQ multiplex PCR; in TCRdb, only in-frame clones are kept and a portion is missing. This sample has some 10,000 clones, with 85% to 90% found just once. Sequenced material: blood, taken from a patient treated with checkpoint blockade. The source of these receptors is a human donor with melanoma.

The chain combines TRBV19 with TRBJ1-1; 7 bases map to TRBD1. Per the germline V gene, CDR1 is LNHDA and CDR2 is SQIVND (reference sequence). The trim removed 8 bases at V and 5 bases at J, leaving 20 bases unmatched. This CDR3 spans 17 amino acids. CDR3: CASVAGGVFGRVTEAFF. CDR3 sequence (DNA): TGTGCCAGTGTGGCAGGGGGAGTCTTCGGTCGTGTTACTGAAGCTTTCTTT.

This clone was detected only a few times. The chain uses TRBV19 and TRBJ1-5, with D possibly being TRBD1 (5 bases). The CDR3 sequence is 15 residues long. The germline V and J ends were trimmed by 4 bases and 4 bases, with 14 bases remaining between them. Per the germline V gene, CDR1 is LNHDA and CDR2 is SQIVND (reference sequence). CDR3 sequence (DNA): TGTGCCAGTAGTAAGTTTAGGGACGGGAATCAGCCCCAGCATTTT. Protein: CASSKFRDGNQPQHF.

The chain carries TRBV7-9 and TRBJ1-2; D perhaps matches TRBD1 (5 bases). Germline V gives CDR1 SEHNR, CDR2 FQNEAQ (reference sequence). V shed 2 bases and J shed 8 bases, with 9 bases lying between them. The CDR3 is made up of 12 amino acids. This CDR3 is CASSLQGRGYTF. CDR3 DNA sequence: TGTGCCAGCAGCTTACAGGGACGGGGCTACACCTTC.

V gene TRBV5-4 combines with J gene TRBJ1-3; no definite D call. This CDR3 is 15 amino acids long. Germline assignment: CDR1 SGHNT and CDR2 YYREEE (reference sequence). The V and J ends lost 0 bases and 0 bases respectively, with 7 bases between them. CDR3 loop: CASSLAASSGNTIYF. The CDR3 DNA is TGTGCCAGCAGCTTGGCCGCGTCCTCTGGAAACACCATATATTTT.

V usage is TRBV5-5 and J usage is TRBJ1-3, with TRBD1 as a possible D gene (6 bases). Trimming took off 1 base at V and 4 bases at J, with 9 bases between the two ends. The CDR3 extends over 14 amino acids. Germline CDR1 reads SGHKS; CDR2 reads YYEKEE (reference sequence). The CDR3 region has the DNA TGTGCCAGCAGCTTGAGGGGGACCGGAAACACCATATATTTT. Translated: CASSLRGTGNTIYF.

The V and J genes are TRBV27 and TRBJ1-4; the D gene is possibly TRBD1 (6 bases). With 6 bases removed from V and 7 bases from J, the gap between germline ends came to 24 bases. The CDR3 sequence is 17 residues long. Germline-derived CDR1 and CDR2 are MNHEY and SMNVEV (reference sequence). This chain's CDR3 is CASRPSPQGRPFEKLFF. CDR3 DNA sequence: TGTGCCAGCAGGCCATCCCCCCAGGGGCGGCCTTTTGAAAAACTGTTTTTT.

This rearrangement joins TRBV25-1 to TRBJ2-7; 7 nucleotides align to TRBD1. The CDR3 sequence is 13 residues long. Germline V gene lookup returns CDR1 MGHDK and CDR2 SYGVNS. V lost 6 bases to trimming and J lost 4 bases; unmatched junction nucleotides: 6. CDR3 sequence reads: CASRGQMGYEQYF. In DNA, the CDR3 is TGTGCCAGCAGGGGACAGATGGGTTACGAGCAGTACTTC.

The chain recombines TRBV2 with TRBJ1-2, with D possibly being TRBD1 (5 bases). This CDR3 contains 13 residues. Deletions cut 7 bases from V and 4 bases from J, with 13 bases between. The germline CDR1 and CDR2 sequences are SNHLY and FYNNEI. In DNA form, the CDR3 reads TGTGCCAGCACCCAGGGAAACTTCTATGGCTACACCTTC. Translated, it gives CASTQGNFYGYTF.

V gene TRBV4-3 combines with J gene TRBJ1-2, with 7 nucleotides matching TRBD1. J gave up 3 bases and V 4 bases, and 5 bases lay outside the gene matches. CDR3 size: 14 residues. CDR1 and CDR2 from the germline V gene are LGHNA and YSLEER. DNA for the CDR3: TGCGCCAGCAGCCCGACACAGGGGTACTATGGCTACACCTTC. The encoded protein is CASSPTQGYYGYTF.

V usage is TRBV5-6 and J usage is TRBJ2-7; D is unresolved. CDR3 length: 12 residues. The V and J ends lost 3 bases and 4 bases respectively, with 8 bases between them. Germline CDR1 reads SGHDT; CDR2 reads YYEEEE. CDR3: CASSSYRYEQYF. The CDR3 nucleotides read TGTGCCAGCAGCTCCTACCGTTACGAGCAGTACTTC.

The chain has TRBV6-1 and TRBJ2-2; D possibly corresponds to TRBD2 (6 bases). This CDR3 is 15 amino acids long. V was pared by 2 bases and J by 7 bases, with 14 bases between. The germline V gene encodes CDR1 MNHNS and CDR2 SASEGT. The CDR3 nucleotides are TGTGCCAGCAGTGAAAGGGGAGGTAGAGGCGGGGAGCTGTTTTTT. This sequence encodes CASSERGGRGGELFF.

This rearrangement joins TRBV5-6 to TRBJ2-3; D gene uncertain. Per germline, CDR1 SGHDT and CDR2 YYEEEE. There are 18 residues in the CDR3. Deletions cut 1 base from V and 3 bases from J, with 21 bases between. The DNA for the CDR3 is TGTGCCAGCAGCTTGATCGTGGGCCAAAATATCCTAACAGATACGCAGTATTTT. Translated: CASSLIVGQNILTDTQYF. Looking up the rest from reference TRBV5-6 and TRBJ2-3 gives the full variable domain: DAGVTQSPTHLIKTRGQQVTLRCSPKSGHDTVSWYQQALGQGPQFIFQYYEEEERQRGNFPDRFSGHQFPNYSSELNVNALLLGDSALYLCASSLIVGQNILTDTQYFGPGTRLTVL.

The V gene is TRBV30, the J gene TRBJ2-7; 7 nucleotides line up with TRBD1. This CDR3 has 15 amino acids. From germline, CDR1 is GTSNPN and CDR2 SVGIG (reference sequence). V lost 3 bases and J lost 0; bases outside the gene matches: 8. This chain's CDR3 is CAWRATGLSSYEQYF. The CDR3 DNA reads TGTGCCTGGAGGGCGACAGGGCTCAGCTCCTACGAGCAGTACTTC.

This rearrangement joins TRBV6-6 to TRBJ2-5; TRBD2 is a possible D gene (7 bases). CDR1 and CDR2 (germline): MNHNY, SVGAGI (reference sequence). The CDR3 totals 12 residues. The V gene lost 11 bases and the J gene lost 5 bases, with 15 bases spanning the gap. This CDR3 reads CAAKGEGETQYF. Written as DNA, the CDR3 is TGTGCCGCTAAGGGGGAGGGGGAGACCCAGTACTTC.

DNA for the CDR3: TGTGCCAGTAGTATAGGCGACAGGGGACTCTACGAGCAGTACTTC. This gives the protein CASSIGDRGLYEQYF. This chain connects TRBV19 to TRBJ2-7; 8 nucleotides align to TRBD1. The CDR3 length is 15 residues. Germline trimming cut 1 base from V and 3 bases from J; bases unmatched to any gene: 5. CDR1 is LNHDA, CDR2 SQIVND, per germline (reference sequence).

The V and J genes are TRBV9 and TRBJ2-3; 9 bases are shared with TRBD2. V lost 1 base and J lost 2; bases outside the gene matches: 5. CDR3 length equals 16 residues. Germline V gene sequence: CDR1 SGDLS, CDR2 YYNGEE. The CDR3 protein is CASSVFSGGSTDTQYF. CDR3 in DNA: TGTGCCAGCAGCGTATTCAGCGGGGGGTCCACAGATACGCAGTATTTT.

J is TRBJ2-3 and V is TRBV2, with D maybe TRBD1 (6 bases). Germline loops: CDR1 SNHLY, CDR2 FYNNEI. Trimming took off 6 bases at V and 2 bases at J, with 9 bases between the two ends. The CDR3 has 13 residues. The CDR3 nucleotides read TGTGCCAGCAGCTGGGACAACACAGATACGCAGTATTTT. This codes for CASSWDNTDTQYF.